The clone carrying this T cell receptor (beta chain) was seen a single time. Some clones are missing from TCRdb's copy, which holds only in-frame ones; the method was immunoSEQ multiplex PCR. The table has under 50,000 clones, roughly 92% seen once. This sample is drawn from a study of T cell changes during pregnancy in multiple sclerosis. Germline lookup yields CDR1 MGHRA and CDR2 YSYEKL. This CDR3 is built from 17 residues. With 1 base removed from V and 3 bases from J, the gap between germline ends came to 18 bases. The sequence came from a female donor with multiple sclerosis, enrolled in a pregnancy study. V gene TRBV4-1 combines with J gene TRBJ1-2; D remains unclear. The input for sequencing was CD4+ T cells from peripheral blood mononuclear cells, taken in the first trimester of pregnancy. Here the CDR3 DNA reads TGCGCCAGCAGCCAAGGGCCCACATCAAACCGATACTATGGCTACACCTTC. Residues: CASSQGPTSNRYYGYTF.